This T cell receptor (beta chain) was obtained from a study of T cell repertoires and HLA-DP antigens. Study background: Transduced HeLa cells presented HLA-DP to CD4+ T cells.

The V end lost 0 bases, the J end lost 0 bases, and 10 bases lay between the germline ends. The CDR3 consists of 16 residues. Germline CDR1 reads SGDLS; CDR2 reads YYNGEE. Profiling relied on immunoSEQ multiplex PCR, and the TCRdb table lists in-frame clones only, not all of them. The table includes approximately 100,000 clones, approximately 86% detected once. In the case of this clone: The antigen is not known.

CD4+ T cells, purified by negative selection, averaged around 98% purity. Sequenced input: CD4+ T cells from PBMCs. The TCR comes from a man aged 45 to 65 in good health and CMV-seronegative. This chain links TRBV9 with TRBJ2-1, with a tentative D call TRBD2 (5 bases). The CDR3 nucleotides read TGTGCCAGCAGCGTAGGAGCGGAAATCTCCTACAATGAGCAGTTCTTC. Amino acid sequence: CASSVGAEISYNEQFF.